This TCR beta chain originates from a study of T cell responses to AZD1222 COVID-19 vaccine. With respect to this clone: The antigen is undetermined.

Clones were read by immunoSEQ multiplex PCR, and TCRdb kept only the in-frame ones, dropping some. Of about 160,000 clones in the sample, roughly 88% were seen once. The germline V and J ends were trimmed by 2 bases and 3 bases, with 11 bases remaining between them. The length of the CDR3 is 14 residues. Looked up from germline, CDR1 is MNHNS and CDR2 is SASEGT. The study's findings and limits: Reports indicate that nearly half of spike-specific TCRs are directed at unmutated variant regions.

The rearrangement uses TRBV6-1 and TRBJ2-7, with D possibly matching TRBD1 (6 bases). The material was peripheral blood, obtained 28 days after the second AZD1222 dose. This clonotype was sampled from an adult who received the AZD1222 COVID-19 vaccine. The chain's CDR3 is CASSELGTFYEQYF. DNA of the CDR3: TGTGCCAGCAGTGAACTAGGGACATTCTACGAGCAGTACTTC.